These 18 T cell receptor beta chains were all obtained from the same sample, sequenced in a study of graft-versus-host responses after intestinal transplantation. Sequencing was performed with immunoSEQ multiplex PCR; in TCRdb, only in-frame clones are kept and a portion is missing. The sample comprises about 100,000 clones, more than 75% of which are singletons, and roughly 0.95% rests with the top ten. These TCRs are of unknown antigen specificity. Sequenced here: unstimulated CD4+ T cells sorted from spleen or lymph node cells, sampled before transplant. The receptors originated from a human donor who was the organ donor for an intestinal transplant.

The chain joins TRBV18 to TRBJ2-5, with D perhaps TRBD2 (6 bases). The CDR3 is 14 residues long. CDR1 is KGHSH and CDR2 is LQKENI in the germline V gene. V was shortened by 0 bases and J by 5 bases, with 10 bases between the two germline ends. The CDR3 spells CASSPPGTSETQYF. The CDR3 bases are TGTGCCAGCTCACCACCGGGGACTTCGGAGACCCAGTACTTC.

V gene TRBV19 combines with J gene TRBJ1-2, with D hard to call. This CDR3 is 12 amino acids long. Deletions cut 5 bases from V and 4 bases from J, with 8 bases between. Germline assignment: CDR1 LNHDA and CDR2 SQIVND (reference sequence). This chain's CDR3 is CASSSQIYGYTF. The CDR3 region has the DNA TGTGCCAGTAGTTCGCAAATCTATGGCTACACCTTC.

This chain links TRBV7-9 with TRBJ2-5, with D possibly matching TRBD2 (5 bases). The CDR3 is 13 residues long. V gave up 6 bases and J gave up 5 bases, with 13 bases separating them. Germline V CDR1 and CDR2: SEHNR, FQNEAQ (reference sequence). The CDR3 bases are TGTGCCAGCAGTTATACTAGTGCTGAGACCCAGTACTTC. The encoded protein is CASSYTSAETQYF.

This clone was recorded only once. This chain uses TRBV6-5 with TRBJ1-4; D is ambiguous. The CDR3 sequence is 14 residues long. Trimming left V 0 bases short and J 5 bases short, with 7 bases between. The germline V gene has CDR1 MNHEY and CDR2 SVGAGI. The CDR3 nucleotides are TGTGCCAGCAGTTACTCGCCGGGAAATGAAAAACTGTTTTTT. As protein: CASSYSPGNEKLFF.

Only one count was recorded for this clone. The chain joins TRBV10-3 to TRBJ1-5; D is unclear. Per germline, CDR1 ENHRY and CDR2 SYGVKD. The CDR3 totals 13 residues. With 2 bases removed from V and 0 bases from J, the gap between germline ends came to 2 bases. The CDR3 reads CAISEASNQPQHF. The CDR3 nucleotides read TGTGCCATCAGTGAGGCTAGCAATCAGCCCCAGCATTTT.

The sample holds one count of this clone. The rearrangement uses TRBV6-4 and TRBJ2-3; 8 bases match TRBD2. The CDR3 has 14 residues. The V and J ends lost 0 bases and 4 bases, in that order; junction bases with no gene match: 0. Germline CDR1 MRHNA, CDR2 SNTAGT. The CDR3 region is CASSDSRGADTQYF. CDR3 nucleotides: TGTGCCAGCAGTGACTCGCGGGGGGCAGATACGCAGTATTTT.

The chain recombines TRBV19 with TRBJ1-4; D possibly corresponds to TRBD1 (5 bases). The V gene's germline CDR1 is LNHDA and CDR2 SQIVND (reference sequence). CDR3 size: 15 residues. Trimming took off 5 bases at V and 8 bases at J, with 18 bases between the two ends. CDR3 sequence (DNA): TGTGCCAGTAGTCTAGGGACTTCAACGGGGGAAAAACTGTTTTTT. Translation gives CASSLGTSTGEKLFF.

The chain recombines TRBV30 with TRBJ1-6; D is unresolved. The CDR3 has 14 amino acids. Between the trimmed V and J ends, which lost 0 bases and 7 bases, there was a span of 10 bases. Germline V gives CDR1 GTSNPN, CDR2 SVGIG (reference sequence). The CDR3 sequence: CAWSVMWVNSPLHF. CDR3 sequence (DNA): TGTGCCTGGAGTGTAATGTGGGTGAATTCACCCCTCCACTTT.

The chain employs TRBV7-9 and TRBJ2-7; 7 nucleotides agree with TRBD1. After removal of 5 bases from V and 0 bases from J, the junction contained 7 bases not matched to a gene. The CDR3 extends over 15 amino acids. Germline assignment: CDR1 SEHNR and CDR2 FQNEAQ (reference sequence). The CDR3 bases are TGTGCCAGCAGCGTCGGACAGGCGCTCTCCTACGAGCAGTACTTC. As protein: CASSVGQALSYEQYF.

The chain uses TRBV7-2 and TRBJ2-6; the D is unclear. Trimming left V 5 bases short and J 0 bases short, with 8 bases between. Germline assignment: CDR1 SGHTA and CDR2 FQGNSA. The CDR3 sequence is 15 residues long. CDR3 sequence (DNA): TGTGCCAGCAGCATAGGCCACTCTGGGGCCAACGTCCTGACTTTC. Translated, it gives CASSIGHSGANVLTF.

V is TRBV4-2 and J is TRBJ1-5; tentative D call: TRBD1 (6 bases). Looked up from germline, CDR1 is LGHNA and CDR2 is YNFKEQ. This CDR3 contains 15 residues. V was clipped by 0 bases and J by 4 bases, with 10 bases between them. The CDR3 DNA sequence: TGTGCCAGCAGCCAAGATGTCAGGGGAAATCAGCCCCAGCATTTT. Translated, it gives CASSQDVRGNQPQHF.

The chain recombines TRBV2 with TRBJ2-5; TRBD2 is a possible D gene (6 bases). The CDR3 is made up of 13 amino acids. V lost 6 bases and J lost 5, with 13 bases in between. Germline V gene data show CDR1 as SNHLY and CDR2 as FYNNEI. The CDR3 DNA follows: TGTGCCAGCAGGACGGGAGTATTGGAGACCCAGTACTTC. Protein product: CASRTGVLETQYF.

In its sample, this clone was seen once. The chain recombines TRBV27 with TRBJ1-1, with TRBD1 matching over 8 bases. Germline loops: CDR1 MNHEY, CDR2 SMNVEV (reference sequence). This CDR3 region has 14 residues. V lost 3 bases, J lost 5 bases, and 5 bases stayed unmatched. CDR3 protein: CASSFRGQLTEAFF. The CDR3 nucleotides read TGTGCCAGCAGTTTCAGGGGGCAGTTGACTGAAGCTTTCTTT.

The rearrangement links TRBV18 to TRBJ1-5; maybe TRBD1 (6 bases). CDR1 and CDR2 (germline): KGHSH, LQKENI. The V end was cut by 2 bases, the J end by 5 bases, with 10 bases between. The CDR3 contains 14 residues. In nucleotides, the CDR3 is TGTGCCAGCTCACCAGGCGCAGGGGATCAGCCCCAGCATTTT. Protein sequence: CASSPGAGDQPQHF.

The rearrangement uses TRBV19 and TRBJ1-2; a weak D match, TRBD1 (6 bases). This CDR3 is built from 12 residues. The ends were cut back, 7 bases at V and 7 bases at J, with 13 bases in the middle. Germline CDR1 is LNHDA and CDR2 is SQIVND (reference sequence). The DNA of the CDR3 is TGTGCCAGTAACCCCAGCAGGGGTGGCTACACCTTC. It is translated as CASNPSRGGYTF. Drawing the rest from reference TRBV19 and TRBJ1-2, the complete variable domain is DGGITQSPKYLFRKEGQNVTLSCEQNLNHDAMYWYRQDPGQGLRLIYYSQIVNDFQKGDIAEGYSVSREKKESFPLTVTSAQKNPTAFYLCASNPSRGGYTFGSGTRLTVV.

CDR3 bases: TGTGCCAGCAGCTTCGCGGGGGGGCGTAACAATGAGCAGTTCTTC. Its protein is CASSFAGGRNNEQFF. The gene calls are TRBV5-6 and TRBJ2-1; 9 bases fit TRBD2. Unmatched junction bases numbered 5, after V lost 2 bases and J lost 5 bases. Germline V gives CDR1 SGHDT, CDR2 YYEEEE. This CDR3 is 15 amino acids long.

This chain uses TRBV2 with TRBJ2-2; no reliable D call. The CDR3 covers 14 residues. CDR1 and CDR2 from the germline V gene are SNHLY and FYNNEI. The V end lost 6 bases, the J end lost 0 bases, and 8 bases lay between the germline ends. CDR3 nucleotides: TGTGCCAGCAGGAAAGTAACGAACACCGGGGAGCTGTTTTTT. Its protein product is CASRKVTNTGELFF.

The chain has TRBV7-2 and TRBJ1-2; TRBD1 matches 7 bases. This CDR3 has 13 amino acids. V lost 5 bases to trimming and J lost 8 bases; unmatched junction nucleotides: 8. Germline-derived CDR1 and CDR2 are SGHTA and FQGNSA. CDR3 in amino acids: CASSLDRVGGYTF. The CDR3 nucleotides are TGTGCCAGCAGCCTAGACAGGGTCGGCGGCTACACCTTC.